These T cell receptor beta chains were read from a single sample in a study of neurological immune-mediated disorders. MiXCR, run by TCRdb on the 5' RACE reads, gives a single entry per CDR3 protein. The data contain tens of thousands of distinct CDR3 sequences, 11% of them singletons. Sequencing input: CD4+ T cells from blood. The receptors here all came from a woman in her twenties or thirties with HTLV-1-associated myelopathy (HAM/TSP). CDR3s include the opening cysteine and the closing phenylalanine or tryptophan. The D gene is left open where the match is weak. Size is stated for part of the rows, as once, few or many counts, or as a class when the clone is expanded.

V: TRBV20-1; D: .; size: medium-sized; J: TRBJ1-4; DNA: TGCAGTGCTAGAGCAGGCTCAACTAATGAAAAACTGTTTTTT; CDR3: CSARAGSTNEKLFF
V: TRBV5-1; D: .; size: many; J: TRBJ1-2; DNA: TGCGCCAGCAGCTTGGACAGCTTCTATGGCTACACCTTC; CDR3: CASSLDSFYGYTF
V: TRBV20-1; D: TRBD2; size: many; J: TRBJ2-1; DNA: TGCAGTGCCCTGGGACTACACAATGAGCAGTTCTTC; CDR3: CSALGLHNEQFF
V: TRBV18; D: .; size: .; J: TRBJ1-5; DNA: TGTGCCAGCTCACCACCGGGGGGCAGTCATCAGACCCAGCATTTT; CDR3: CASSPPGGSHQTQHF
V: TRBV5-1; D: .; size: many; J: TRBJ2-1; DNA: TGCGCCAGCAGCTTGGACGGGGTGGCTAGGAATGAGCAGTTCTTC; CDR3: CASSLDGVARNEQFF
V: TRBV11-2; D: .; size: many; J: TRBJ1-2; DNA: TGTGCCAGCAGCTTAGCAGGGACGGGTGGCTACACCTTC; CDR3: CASSLAGTGGYTF
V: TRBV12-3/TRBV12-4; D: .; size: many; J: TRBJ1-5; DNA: TGTGCCAGCAGTTTAGGGGAGGTTTATCAGCCCCAGCATTTT; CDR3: CASSLGEVYQPQHF
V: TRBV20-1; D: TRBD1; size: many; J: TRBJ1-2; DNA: TGCAGTGCTAAAAGGACAGGTTTGGACGGCTACACCTTC; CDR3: CSAKRTGLDGYTF
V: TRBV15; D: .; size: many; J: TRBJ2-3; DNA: TGTGCCACCAGCCTCCGCACAGATACGCAGTATTTT; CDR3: CATSLRTDTQYF
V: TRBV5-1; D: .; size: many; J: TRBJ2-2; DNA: TGCGCCAGCAGCCCGACAGGGAACACCGGGGAGCTGTTTTTT; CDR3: CASSPTGNTGELFF
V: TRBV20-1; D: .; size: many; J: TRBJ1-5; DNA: TGCAGTGCTAGAGAGATGGGGGATCAGCCCCAGCATTTT; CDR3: CSAREMGDQPQHF
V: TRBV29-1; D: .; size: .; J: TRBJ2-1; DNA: TGCGTTGAAGATCTGAGTTTCGACGGCTCCTACAATGAGCAGTTCTTC; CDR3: CVEDLSFDGSYNEQFF
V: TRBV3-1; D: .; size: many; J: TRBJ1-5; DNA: TGTGCCAGCAGCTCTCATAATCAGCCCCAGCATTTT; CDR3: CASSSHNQPQHF
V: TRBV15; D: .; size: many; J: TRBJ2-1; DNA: TGTGCCACCAGTTCATACAATGAGCAGTTCTTC; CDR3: CATSSYNEQFF
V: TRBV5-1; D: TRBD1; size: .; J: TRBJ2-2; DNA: TGCGCCAGCAGCCCACCGGGACAGGGAACCGGGGAGATGTTTTTT; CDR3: CASSPPGQGTGEMFF
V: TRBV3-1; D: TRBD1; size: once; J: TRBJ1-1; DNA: TGTGTCAGCAGACAGGGTGCGGAAGCTTTCTTT; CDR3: CVSRQGAEAFF
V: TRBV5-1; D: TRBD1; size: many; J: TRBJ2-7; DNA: TGCGCCAGCAGCTTGGGAGGGACAGGGGCCTACGAGCAGTACTTC; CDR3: CASSLGGTGAYEQYF
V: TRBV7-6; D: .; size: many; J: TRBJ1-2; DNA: TGTGCCAGCAGTACAACAGGGTCTCTCTATGGCTACACCTTC; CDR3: CASSTTGSLYGYTF
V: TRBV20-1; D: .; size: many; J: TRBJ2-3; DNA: TGCAGTGCTAGTAAGGAGGGGGCGGTTAGCAGGGATACGCAGTATTTT; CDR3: CSASKEGAVSRDTQYF
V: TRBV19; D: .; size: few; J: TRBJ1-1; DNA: TGTGCCAGTAGCACGCAGGCCAATAAGAACACTGAAGCTTTCTTT; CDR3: CASSTQANKNTEAFF
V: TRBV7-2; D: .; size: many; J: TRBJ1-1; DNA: TGTGCCAGCAGCTTAGGTGGAACCATGAACACTGAAGCTTTCTTT; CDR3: CASSLGGTMNTEAFF
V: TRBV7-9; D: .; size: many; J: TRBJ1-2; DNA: TGTGCCAGCAGCCCACAGGCGGGTAACTATGGCTACACCTTC; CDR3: CASSPQAGNYGYTF
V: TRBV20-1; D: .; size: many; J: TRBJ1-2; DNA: TGCAGTGCTAGAGGGTTTAACAGGTTCGGCTACACCTTC; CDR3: CSARGFNRFGYTF
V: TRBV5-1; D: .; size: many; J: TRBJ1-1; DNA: TGCGCCAGCAGCCCATTGGGGGGAAACACTGAAGCTTTCTTT; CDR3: CASSPLGGNTEAFF